This T cell receptor beta chain was obtained from a study of cytomegalovirus exposure and HLA in healthy donors. General study results and limits: Cytomegalovirus-associated TCR beta chains were listed, numbering some 180. Fewer N-insertions (relative to the 666-donor mean) were reportedly seen in an Asian-associated ancestry cluster in a later analysis. In an earlier analysis, about 87% or about 30%: the productive usage of most TCR beta V segments.

A remark on this clone: Antigen unknown.

In the PCR, 60 Vbeta and 13 Jbeta primers were used. Only in-frame clones appear in the TCRdb table, and some are missing; sequencing was by immunoSEQ multiplex PCR. The sample has more than 110,000 clones, roughly 80% seen once. The CDR3 contains 14 residues. The V gene's germline CDR1 is MRHNA and CDR2 SNTAGT. With V trimmed by 5 bases and J by 3 bases, 4 bases remained unmatched. The TCR was taken from a man between 18 and 29 years old in good health and CMV-seronegative. The rearrangement uses TRBV6-4 and TRBJ2-1, with 7 bases that match TRBD1. The sequenced sample consisted of PBMCs. The CDR3 protein is CASSLTGNYNEQFF. DNA of the CDR3: TGTGCCAGCAGTTTGACAGGGAACTACAATGAGCAGTTCTTC.